Listed below are T cell receptor beta chains from one sample, sequenced in a study of OX40 agonist ivuxolimab in advanced cancers. TCRdb's table, derived via immunoSEQ multiplex PCR, lists solely in-frame clones and lacks some. There are approximately 69,000 clones in the sample; almost 85% occur only once, and approximately 7.9% lies in the top ten. The source was CD4+ or CD8+ T cells sorted from blood, collected in a trial of the OX40 agonist ivuxolimab. All receptors derive from an adult with an advanced solid tumor such as melanoma, head and neck, liver or kidney cancer. Both conserved end residues are trimmed from each CDR3. Where a row states a size, it is once, few, many or the class of an expanded clone; other rows omit it.

J	size	V	CDR3
TRBJ1-5	-	TRBV7-2	ASSRTGPSQPQH
TRBJ2-7	once	TRBV11-1	ASSVASGGAYEQY
TRBJ1-2	-	TRBV4-3	ASSQDHGSPNYGYT
TRBJ2-7	-	TRBV28	ASSLIRGLGQY
TRBJ2-2	-	TRBV9	ASSYMAGAHTGELF
TRBJ1-5	once	TRBV7-9	ASSLGAASNQPQH
TRBJ1-5	-	TRBV6-1	ASILDRGQPQH
TRBJ2-1	-	TRBV19	ASSLWAGRNEQF
TRBJ1-3	-	TRBV7-8	ASSPLGGLNSGNTIY
TRBJ1-5	-	TRBV27	ASSQWTPGGNQPQH
TRBJ1-2	-	TRBV30	AWSVLGGVTY
TRBJ1-4	-	TRBV11-2	ASSFQGGSNEKLF
TRBJ2-6	-	TRBV28	ASGTRQGTGANVLT
TRBJ2-5	-	TRBV9	ASSVGRAEGTQY
TRBJ2-1	-	TRBV27	ASSLRGPGGNEQF
TRBJ2-1	-	TRBV9	ASSADFYSYNEQF
TRBJ2-2	-	TRBV25-1	ASGERTGDTGELF
TRBJ1-4	-	TRBV27	ASSLLGDRGLSEKLF
TRBJ2-3	few	TRBV2	ASSVQGPGTDTQY
TRBJ2-3	-	TRBV18	ASSPIGTKTDTQY
TRBJ2-7	medium-sized	TRBV30	ATHRESYEQY
TRBJ1-1	-	TRBV7-9	ASSHTGGEVNTEAF
TRBJ1-3	-	TRBV18	ASSPIQLSGNTIY
TRBJ2-3	-	TRBV21-1	ASGRREYPDTQY
TRBJ2-3	-	TRBV15	ATSRRQGTDTQY
TRBJ1-2	-	TRBV27	ASSFGTGEYGYT
TRBJ2-2	-	TRBV7-3	ASSLTADRGMTGELF
TRBJ1-2	many	TRBV27	ASSSETGGLYGYT
TRBJ2-7	-	TRBV30	AWGAPGRYEQY
TRBJ2-7	few	TRBV7-6	ASSPGPNYEQY
TRBJ2-3	-	TRBV7-9	ASSSPRTGTDTQY
TRBJ1-2	-	TRBV28	ASSFFGTATNYGYT
TRBJ2-6	-	TRBV7-9	ASSFSGGSSGANVLT
TRBJ1-5	-	TRBV4-2	ASSQDSGQPQH
TRBJ1-2	-	TRBV29-1	SVEGALGYGYT
TRBJ1-5	-	TRBV25-1	ASSEYFGQPQH
TRBJ1-1	few	TRBV20-1	SAGQNREAF
TRBJ2-7	-	TRBV5-4	ASSLWLAGGLNEQY
TRBJ1-2	few	TRBV5-1	ASSRITAGTHYGYT
TRBJ2-3	once	TRBV5-1	ASSFTGEDTQY
TRBJ2-1	-	TRBV5-5	ASSLGTGGLPQSI